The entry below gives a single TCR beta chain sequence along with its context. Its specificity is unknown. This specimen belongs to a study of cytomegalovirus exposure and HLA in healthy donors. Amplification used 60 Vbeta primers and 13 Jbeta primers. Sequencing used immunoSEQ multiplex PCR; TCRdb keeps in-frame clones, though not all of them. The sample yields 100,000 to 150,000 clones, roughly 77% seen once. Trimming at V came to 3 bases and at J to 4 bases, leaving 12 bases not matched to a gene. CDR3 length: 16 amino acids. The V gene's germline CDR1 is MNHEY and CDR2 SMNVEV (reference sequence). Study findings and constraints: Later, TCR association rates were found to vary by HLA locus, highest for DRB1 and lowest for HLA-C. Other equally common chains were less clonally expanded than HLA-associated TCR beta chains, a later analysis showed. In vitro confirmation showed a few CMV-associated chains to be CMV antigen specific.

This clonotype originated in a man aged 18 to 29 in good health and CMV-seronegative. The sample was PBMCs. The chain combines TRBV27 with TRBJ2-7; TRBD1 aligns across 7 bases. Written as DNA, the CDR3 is TGTGCCAGCAGTTTCCCCCCCGGACAGGCTGTTTACGAGCAGTACTTC. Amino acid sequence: CASSFPPGQAVYEQYF.